Below are 29 T cell receptor beta chains sequenced from a single sample in a study of blood T cell repertoires in COVID-19. This table comes from immunoSEQ multiplex PCR, and its TCRdb copy is limited to in-frame clones, with some not included. The repertoire consists of hundreds of thousands of clones, with around 85% occurring once and the leading ten covering 2.5%. Material for sequencing was PBMCs or T cells enriched from blood (not recorded which). These TCRs come from a woman aged 45 to 65 who had recovered from COVID-19.

V usage is TRBV6-5 and J usage is TRBJ1-5; TRBD1 might be the D (6 bases). Germline values: CDR1 MNHEY, CDR2 SVGAGI. The CDR3 sequence is 15 residues long. V lost 6 bases and J 1 base, leaving 13 bases between the germline ends. The CDR3 protein is CASRTDRGSNQPQHF. The CDR3 DNA reads TGTGCCAGCAGAACGGACAGAGGGAGCAATCAGCCCCAGCATTTT.

J is TRBJ1-2 and V is TRBV29-1; maybe TRBD1 (5 bases). The germline V and J ends were trimmed by 6 bases and 4 bases, with 18 bases remaining between them. CDR1 and CDR2 from the germline V gene are SQVTM and ANQGSEA. This CDR3 spans 14 amino acids. The CDR3 region has the DNA TGCAGCGTCTGGCAAGGGGTCTACCCCTATGGCTACACCTTC. Translated: CSVWQGVYPYGYTF.

This clone was seen only once. This sequence joins TRBV29-1 and TRBJ1-5; 10 bases match TRBD1. Germline CDR1 is SQVTM and CDR2 is ANQGSEA. This CDR3 is 15 amino acids long. With V trimmed by 6 bases and J by 1 base, 6 bases remained unmatched. CDR3 bases: TGCAGCGTGACGACAGGGGGCATAAGCAATCAGCCCCAGCATTTT. This encodes CSVTTGGISNQPQHF.

The gene calls are TRBV18 and TRBJ1-3; the D is unclear. The CDR3 runs to 16 residues. Trimming left V 0 bases short and J 2 bases short, with 11 bases between. Germline assignment: CDR1 KGHSH and CDR2 LQKENI. For the CDR3, the DNA is TGTGCCAGCTCACCACCGGCAGGATCAACTGGAAACACCATATATTTT. Translated: CASSPPAGSTGNTIYF.

The chain recombines TRBV6-5 with TRBJ2-2; 8 positions match TRBD1. The CDR3 extends over 14 amino acids. The V gene end was trimmed by 6 bases and the J gene end by 3 bases; junction bases not matched to a gene: 3. Germline values: CDR1 MNHEY, CDR2 SVGAGI. The CDR3 DNA sequence: TGTGCCAGCAGGGGACAGGCAGACACCGGGGAGCTGTTTTTT. It codes for CASRGQADTGELFF.

This clone was detected once. The chain couples TRBV4-1 to TRBJ2-4; 9 bases match TRBD2. The germline CDR1 and CDR2 sequences are MGHRA and YSYEKL. With 4 bases clipped from V and 5 bases from J, the junction kept 3 bases outside the gene matches. This CDR3 has 14 residues. The CDR3 reads CASSLRTSENIQYF. DNA for the CDR3: TGCGCCAGCAGCCTACGGACTAGCGAAAACATTCAGTACTTC.

The chain carries TRBV19 and TRBJ1-6; 10 positions match TRBD1. CDR3 length: 17 residues. From germline, CDR1 is LNHDA and CDR2 SQIVND (reference sequence). J lost 3 bases, V lost 5 bases, and 7 bases had no gene match. In DNA form, the CDR3 reads TGTGCCAGTAGTTCCGGGACAGGGGCTAACTATAATTCACCCCTCCACTTT. It translates to CASSSGTGANYNSPLHF.

The chain recombines TRBV30 with TRBJ1-6; possibly TRBD1 for D (5 bases). CDR3 length: 18 residues. The V and J ends lost 3 bases and 3 bases respectively, with 21 bases between them. Germline loops: CDR1 GTSNPN, CDR2 SVGIG (reference sequence). The CDR3 DNA is TGTGCCTGGAGCGATAGGACATCGAGCTGGGACTATAATTCACCCCTCCACTTT. Protein: CAWSDRTSSWDYNSPLHF.

The chain is built from TRBV13 and TRBJ1-3; possible D gene TRBD1, 5 bases. V lost 6 bases to trimming and J lost 0 bases, with 15 bases between them. The CDR3 length is 16 residues. The germline V gene encodes CDR1 PRHDT and CDR2 FYEKMQ (reference sequence). The CDR3 coding sequence is TGTGCCAGCAGTTATCGTACAGGTTTCTCTGGAAACACCATATATTTT. It translates to CASSYRTGFSGNTIYF. Complete variable domain (other parts from reference TRBV13 and TRBJ1-3): AAGVIQSPRHLIKEKRETATLKCYPIPRHDTVYWYQQGPGQDPQFLISFYEKMQSDKGSIPDRFSAQQFSDYHSELNMSSLELGDSALYFCASSYRTGFSGNTIYFGEGSWLTVV.

The chain joins TRBV5-1 to TRBJ1-2, with 7 bases that match TRBD1. V shed 1 base and J 3 bases; nucleotides not matched to a gene: 3. The CDR3 contains 14 residues. The germline CDR1 and CDR2 sequences are SGHRS and YFSETQ. The CDR3 nucleotides are TGCGCCAGCAGCTTGAGGCAGGGGGACTATGGCTACACCTTC. Amino acid sequence: CASSLRQGDYGYTF.

The rearrangement links TRBV15 to TRBJ2-1; weak D call: TRBD2 (5 bases). Trimming removed 0 bases at V and 4 bases at J, with 19 bases between. The CDR3 totals 18 residues. Germline CDR1 LNHNV, CDR2 YYDKDF (reference sequence). DNA of the CDR3: TGTGCCACCAGCAGAGATATAAGCGGACCGAGGATTTACAATGAGCAGTTCTTC. Protein sequence: CATSRDISGPRIYNEQFF.

The gene calls are TRBV7-9 and TRBJ2-7; no definite D call. The germline CDR1 and CDR2 sequences are SEHNR and FQNEAQ (reference sequence). The CDR3 consists of 13 residues. V was trimmed by 7 bases and J by 4 bases, leaving 14 bases between them. CDR3 loop: CASTPRRKYEQYF. DNA for the CDR3: TGTGCCAGCACACCCCGCAGGAAGTACGAGCAGTACTTC.

J is TRBJ1-5 and V is TRBV28, with 7 nucleotides matching TRBD1. V lost 6 bases and J lost 0; bases outside the gene matches: 8. The CDR3 runs 16 residues. The V gene's germline CDR1 is MDHEN and CDR2 SYDVKM. The CDR3 coding sequence is TGTGCCAGCAGGGGGGGACAGCGTTATAGCAATCAGCCCCAGCATTTT. Residues: CASRGGQRYSNQPQHF.

The chain has TRBV7-2 and TRBJ2-5; the D is unclear. Trimming removed 4 bases from V and 5 bases from J, with 14 bases in between. Germline-derived CDR1 and CDR2 are SGHTA and FQGNSA. The CDR3 spans 14 residues. In DNA form, the CDR3 reads TGTGCCAGCAGCTCCTCCTCGGAGTATGAGACCCAGTACTTC. Protein product: CASSSSSEYETQYF.

This chain connects TRBV5-6 to TRBJ1-5; tentative D call: TRBD1 (6 bases). Trimming removed 0 bases from V and 9 bases from J, with 13 bases in between. This CDR3 contains 14 residues. Per the germline V gene, CDR1 is SGHDT and CDR2 is YYEEEE. The chain's CDR3 is CASSLEEGVRPQHF. In nucleotides, the CDR3 is TGTGCCAGCAGCTTGGAAGAGGGGGTAAGGCCCCAGCATTTT.

This chain uses TRBV2 with TRBJ1-5; tentative D call: TRBD1 (6 bases). The CDR3 totals 15 residues. Trimming took 4 bases from V and 2 from J, leaving 12 bases between them. Germline V gene sequence: CDR1 SNHLY, CDR2 FYNNEI. CDR3 DNA sequence: TGTGCCAGCAGTGGGGCACAGGGCGGCAATCAGCCCCAGCATTTT. As protein: CASSGAQGGNQPQHF.

V and J are TRBV20-1 and TRBJ2-7; no firm D call. V lost 7 bases and J lost 2, with 9 bases in between. The V gene's germline CDR1 is DFQATT and CDR2 SNEGSKA (reference sequence). The CDR3 is made up of 11 amino acids. CDR3 nucleotides: TGCAGTGGTCTTCTAGCCTACGAGCAGTACTTC. Amino acids: CSGLLAYEQYF.

CDR3 protein: CAWRRPQGFNYGYTF. The CDR3 nucleotides are TGTGCCTGGAGGAGGCCCCAGGGATTTAACTATGGCTACACCTTC. The J gene is TRBJ1-2, the V gene TRBV30; TRBD1 is a possible D gene (5 bases). V was clipped by 3 bases and J by 1 base, with 15 bases between them. The germline gives CDR1 GTSNPN, CDR2 SVGIG (reference sequence). The CDR3 covers 15 residues.

Only a few counts were recorded for this clone. The chain recombines TRBV3-1 (or the pseudogene TRBV3-2) with TRBJ2-1; 10 positions match TRBD1. Losses at the gene ends were 5 bases for V and 9 bases for J; bases not matched to a gene: 7. This CDR3 contains 14 residues. Germline values: CDR1 LGHDT, CDR2 YNNKEL (reference sequence). DNA of the CDR3: TGTGCCAGCAGCTCTCGGACAGGGGGTAGTGAGCAGTTCTTC. Protein: CASSSRTGGSEQFF.

This clone occurred a few times. The V call is TRBV6-6, the J call TRBJ2-5, with 11 bases lining up with TRBD2. There are 15 residues in the CDR3. CDR1 is MNHNY and CDR2 is SVGAGI in the germline V gene (reference sequence). With V trimmed by 4 bases and J by 1 base, 2 bases remained unmatched. The CDR3 protein is CASSLLAGAQETQYF. CDR3 coding DNA: TGTGCCAGCAGTTTACTAGCGGGGGCCCAAGAGACCCAGTACTTC.

The rearrangement joins TRBV7-8 to TRBJ2-5, with 10 bases matching TRBD2. Germline trimming cut 6 bases from V and 5 bases from J; bases unmatched to any gene: 9. The germline V gene has CDR1 SGHVS and CDR2 FQNEAQ. The CDR3 is made up of 15 amino acids. The CDR3 protein is CASRKLAGVVETQYF. CDR3 sequence (DNA): TGTGCCAGCAGGAAGCTAGCGGGGGTGGTTGAGACCCAGTACTTC.

The gene calls are TRBV19 and TRBJ1-2, with TRBD1 as a possible D gene (5 bases). V gave up 3 bases and J gave up 5 bases, with 10 bases separating them. CDR1 is LNHDA, CDR2 SQIVND, per germline (reference sequence). The CDR3 covers 13 residues. CDR3 sequence (DNA): TGTGCCAGTAGTATTGGGGCAGAATATGGCTACACCTTC. Translation: CASSIGAEYGYTF.

The chain links TRBV18 to TRBJ1-3; D possibly corresponds to TRBD1 (6 bases). The CDR3 has 15 amino acids. Germline V gene sequence: CDR1 KGHSH, CDR2 LQKENI. Trimming stripped 8 bases from V and 0 bases from J, with 14 bases between. CDR3 residues: CASTPQGASGNTIYF. The CDR3, as DNA: TGTGCCAGCACCCCACAGGGAGCCTCTGGAAACACCATATATTTT.

The genes are TRBV5-1 and TRBJ1-1; a weak D match, TRBD1 (5 bases). V lost 1 base and J lost 7, with 8 bases in between. Germline V gene sequence: CDR1 SGHRS, CDR2 YFSETQ. The CDR3 spans 12 residues. As DNA, the CDR3 is TGCGCCAGCAGCTTGCAGGGACTTGAAGCTTTCTTT. Encoded protein: CASSLQGLEAFF. The entire variable domain, with the rest obtained from reference TRBV5-1 and TRBJ1-1, is as follows: KAGVTQTPRYLIKTRGQQVTLSCSPISGHRSVSWYQQTPGQGLQFLFEYFSETQRNKGNFPGRFSGRQFSNSRSEMNVSTLELGDSALYLCASSLQGLEAFFGQGTRLTVV.

The chain has TRBV7-8 and TRBJ2-2; possible D gene TRBD1, 5 bases. V was shortened by 0 bases and J by 4 bases, with 12 bases between the two germline ends. The germline gives CDR1 SGHVS, CDR2 FQNEAQ. The CDR3 contains 16 residues. CDR3 protein: CASSLARRVVTGELFF. DNA of the CDR3: TGTGCCAGCAGCTTAGCGCGCAGGGTAGTCACCGGGGAGCTGTTTTTT.

The chain carries TRBV23-1 and TRBJ2-7, with TRBD1 as a possible D gene (5 bases). TRBV23-1 is treated as an ORF (open reading frame) with a function not yet certain. Trimming shortened V by 1 base and J by 6 bases, and 22 bases separated the two germline ends. This CDR3 region has 17 residues. DNA of the CDR3: TGCGCCAGCAGTCAATATCTCTGTGGTGACAGTCTCTGCGAGCAGTACTTC. The encoded protein is CASSQYLCGDSLCEQYF.

The table lists this clone with a few counts. V is TRBV2 and J is TRBJ2-7; 8 positions match TRBD2. Trimming removed 0 bases from V and 3 bases from J; junction bases left unmatched: 4. The CDR3 covers 15 residues. Germline CDR1 is SNHLY and CDR2 is FYNNEI. The DNA for the CDR3 is TGTGCCAGCAGTGAAGCTATAGCGGGGCTCTACGAGCAGTACTTC. This encodes CASSEAIAGLYEQYF.

V usage is TRBV5-1 and J usage is TRBJ1-6; D may be TRBD1 (5 bases). CDR3 length: 17 residues. Germline V gene lookup returns CDR1 SGHRS and CDR2 YFSETQ. V was trimmed by 4 bases and J by 7 bases, leaving 21 bases between them. The CDR3 loop reads CASSPEPYRSWNSPLHF. For the CDR3, the DNA is TGCGCCAGCAGCCCGGAGCCCTACAGGAGTTGGAATTCACCCCTCCACTTT.

The chain has TRBV2 and TRBJ1-6; 8 nucleotides match TRBD1. Germline V gives CDR1 SNHLY, CDR2 FYNNEI. The ends lost 0 bases at V and 15 bases at J; junction bases unmatched: 7. The CDR3 is made up of 14 amino acids. The CDR3 coding sequence is TGTGCCAGCAGTGAAGCGCCCGGGACAGGCCTCCTCCACTTT. Translating it yields CASSEAPGTGLLHF.